This record covers a single T cell receptor beta chain. Other DNA sequences in this sample translate to the same CDR3. This sample is part of a study of blood T cell repertoires in COVID-19. In the source study's methods: Nucleated cell counts were estimated from reference gene primer amplification. The assay was immunoSEQ multiplex PCR, and TCRdb's table has in-frame clones only and misses some. That table gives V, J and clone size, and the DNA gave D and trimming. The table has around 310,000 clones, roughly 91% seen once. Trimming took off 4 bases at V and 0 bases at J, with 7 bases between the two ends. CDR3 length equals 13 residues. The germline CDR1 and CDR2 sequences are SGDLS and YYNGEE.

The clonotype originates from a woman in her 30s who had recovered from COVID-19. The J gene is TRBJ1-1, the V gene TRBV9, with D tentatively TRBD1 (5 bases). The sample taken for sequencing was PBMCs or T cells enriched from blood (not recorded which). This chain's CDR3 is CASSKTVNTEAFF. The CDR3 bases are TGTGCCAGCAGCAAGACAGTGAACACTGAAGCTTTCTTT.